Shown below are 10 T cell receptor beta chains from a single sample sequenced in a study of T cell repertoires in cytomegalovirus infection. What these receptors recognize is not known. MiXCR, run by TCRdb on the reads, gives a single entry per CDR3 protein. The table records approximately 990,000 distinct CDR3 sequences, approximately 31% of them present only once. The source material was cultured CD8+ T cells from PBMCs, sampled from culture after CMV antigen stimulation. These receptors were collected from a human donor in good health (CMV status not recorded). Some clones in this sample may be carry-over from other donors' samples.

This chain links TRBV6-5 with TRBJ2-3, with 11 bases lining up with TRBD2. This CDR3 is built from 20 residues. The ends lost 6 bases at V and 0 bases at J; junction bases unmatched: 17. Germline loops: CDR1 MNHEY, CDR2 SVGAGI. As DNA, the CDR3 is TGTGCCAGCAGCCCACCCGTCCTAGCGGGGGGCTTTTCTAGCACAGATACGCAGTATTTT. It codes for CASSPPVLAGGFSSTDTQYF.

V usage is TRBV5-1 and J usage is TRBJ2-7; perhaps TRBD1 as D (6 bases). The CDR3 loop spans 12 amino acids. V shed 5 bases and J shed 7 bases, with 13 bases lying between them. Germline loops: CDR1 SGHRS, CDR2 YFSETQ. Written as DNA, the CDR3 is TGCGCCAGCAGTCCAGGGGCCGGGGAGCAGTACGTC. Translation: CASSPGAGEQYV.

The chain couples TRBV12-3 or TRBV12-4 to TRBJ1-5, with TRBD1 identical over 8 bases. The CDR3 runs 15 residues. After removal of 5 bases from V and 9 bases from J, the junction contained 12 bases not matched to a gene. CDR3 DNA: TGTGCCAGCAGTCTTAATACAGGGGGATTGGCGCCCCAGCATTTT. It yields the protein CASSLNTGGLAPQHF.

This clonotype was counted between two and nine times. This chain links TRBV6-6 with TRBJ1-4, with TRBD1 identical over 7 bases. The CDR3 extends over 14 amino acids. The germline V gene has CDR1 MNHNY and CDR2 SVGAGI (reference sequence). Trimming removed 7 bases from V and 4 bases from J; junction bases left unmatched: 6. The CDR3 loop reads CASKQQGINEKLFF. The CDR3 DNA sequence: TGTGCCAGCAAGCAACAGGGGATTAATGAAAAACTGTTTTTT.

This clonotype occurred many times. The J gene is TRBJ1-3, the V gene TRBV7-6, with D maybe TRBD1 (5 bases). The CDR3 has 15 amino acids. Between the trimmed V and J ends, which lost 5 bases and 0 bases, there was a span of 11 bases. Germline loops: CDR1 SGHVS, CDR2 FNYEAQ. DNA for the CDR3: TGTGCCAGCAGCCAAAGACAGTCCTCTGGAAACACCATATATTTT. Protein product: CASSQRQSSGNTIYF. The variable domain in full, completed from reference TRBV7-6 and TRBJ1-3, reads GAGVSQSPRYKVTKRGQDVALRCDPISGHVSLYWYRQALGQGPEFLTYFNYEAQQDKSGLPNDRFSAERPEGSISTLTIQRTEQRDSAMYRCASSQRQSSGNTIYFGEGSWLTVV.

This clonotype was recorded a few times. V is TRBV7-8 and J is TRBJ2-7; D is unresolved. The germline V gene encodes CDR1 SGHVS and CDR2 FQNEAQ. The V gene lost 1 base and the J gene lost 5 bases, with 9 bases spanning the gap. The CDR3 covers 13 residues. CDR3 in DNA: TGTGCCAGCAGCTTAGACTCGGCCGACGAGCAGTACGTC. Amino acids: CASSLDSADEQYV.

This clonotype has a count of ten or more. V usage is TRBV7-9 and J usage is TRBJ2-7; D gene unclear. Trimming took off 1 base at V and 5 bases at J, with 6 bases between the two ends. Per germline, CDR1 SEHNR and CDR2 FQNEAQ (reference sequence). CDR3 size: 12 residues. The CDR3 DNA is TGTGCCAGCAGCTTAGTTGAAAACGAGCAGTACTTC. This encodes CASSLVENEQYF.

This clonotype has just a few counts. The gene calls are TRBV28 and TRBJ2-7; 10 bases align to TRBD1. V lost 6 bases and J lost 6; bases outside the gene matches: 8. The CDR3 totals 14 residues. Per the germline V gene, CDR1 is MDHEN and CDR2 is SYDVKM. This chain's CDR3 is CASSRDRGPFEQYV. CDR3 DNA: TGTGCCAGCAGCCGGGACAGGGGCCCCTTCGAGCAGTACGTC.

The J gene is TRBJ1-1, the V gene TRBV14, with 8 bases that match TRBD1. This CDR3 has 14 residues. Germline CDR1 and CDR2: SGHDN and FVKESK. Trimming removed 4 bases from V and 2 bases from J; junction bases left unmatched: 3. As DNA, the CDR3 is TGTGCCAGCAGCCGGACAGGGAATAACACTGAAGCTTTCTTT. It yields the protein CASSRTGNNTEAFF.

The gene calls are TRBV3-1 and TRBJ2-1, with 12 bases identical to TRBD2. This CDR3 spans 16 amino acids. CDR1 is LGHDT, CDR2 YNNKEL, per germline (reference sequence). The J segment lost 5 bases and the V segment lost 0 bases, leaving 2 bases of the junction unmatched. This chain's CDR3 is CASSQDPSGGDNEQFF. CDR3 DNA sequence: TGTGCCAGCAGCCAAGATCCTAGCGGGGGGGACAATGAGCAGTTCTTC.